This note documents a single T cell receptor beta chain sequence. It lacks a known antigen. No base quality values were provided; no much bigger clone lies one nucleotide off. The record originates from a study of Ad26.COV2.S vaccination and SARS-CoV-2 variants (dated by TCRdb to the early 2020s). At the level of the whole study: Donors in the vaccine arm were drawn from COV1001, a multicentre, randomized, double-blind, placebo-controlled phase I-IIa trial testing Ad26.COV2.S in healthy adults. Ad26.COV2.S was administered intramuscularly at a dose of 5x10^10 or 1x10^11 viral particles, either as one shot or as two shots given 56 days apart. TCRbeta repertoire sequencing served as the tool for gauging how specific and how broad the SARS-CoV-2-reactive T cell receptors were following Ad26.COV2.S vaccination. The TCR-sequenced set comprised about 32 samples: around 20 Ad26.COV2.S vaccine recipients, 5 placebo recipients and 8 SARS-CoV-2 convalescent individuals. Trial participants were randomized into five groups of five: low-dose or high-dose Ad26.COV2.S given once or twice, or placebo on both occasions. Investigators did not know the trial group allocation while performing experiments and assessing outcomes. The investigation overall reported the following: Substantial breadth of spike-specific CD8+ and CD4+ T cell responses was reported after vaccination. The study was not powered for comparison of responses between vaccine doses or regimens. Higher spike-specific TCR breadth was observed in Ad26.COV2.S recipients than in placebo recipients (P = 0.0014). It was noted by the authors that total T cell responses may have been underestimated by the TCR breadth and depth analyses. Vaccine and placebo recipients had similar non-spike TCR breadth, a finding consistent with the vaccine containing only spike.

The immunoSEQ Assay was used to sequence TCRbeta CDR3 regions. After extraction, genomic DNA underwent amplification by bias-controlled multiplex PCR, followed by high-throughput sequencing. The original pipeline was this. To quantify the absolute abundance of each unique TCRbeta CDR3 region, sequences were collapsed and filtered. Usable DNA was measured by amplifying reference genes present in all nucleated cells, and TCRbeta template counts were normalized to that usable DNA to estimate T cell fraction. Repertoire TCRs were annotated as SARS-CoV-2-specific when V gene, CDR3 amino acid sequence and J gene were exactly matched to a known reactive TCR set. The reference SARS-CoV-2 TCR set was derived from MIRA and filtered for enrichment in COVID-19-positive ImmuneCODE repertoires, a step that removed public or cross-reactive TCRs. Using the MIRA antigens, annotated TCRs were further analysed by specific ORF or by position within an ORF. Breadth was defined as the number of annotated unique rearrangements divided by the total number of unique productive rearrangements, and depth was defined as the summed frequency of the annotated unique rearrangements. Group comparisons of TCR breadth used two-sided Wilcoxon rank-sum tests. The source is immuneACCESS, and TCRdb retained only in-frame sequences with V and J called. Part of the clones is not carried over; for the studies checked, unresolved V genes explain less than half of this, and the remainder is unexplained. The D gene and trimming were derived from the DNA, and the V and J assignments and clone size from that table. The sample contains 400,000 to 450,000 clones, around nine tenths of them found a single time. The ten largest make up 12% of the sample.

According to the germline V gene, CDR1 reads SGDLS and CDR2 reads YYNGEE. Taken from cysteine to phenylalanine, the CDR3 has 15 residues. This entry keeps only the CDR3 DNA: 45 bases, framed from base 1. V lost 3 bases and J lost 6 bases; the stretch between them is 19 bases long. The treatment or condition label corresponds to: around 19 received Ad26.COV2.S at low or high dose, single or two shots; roughly five received placebo; per-sample allocation not given. Repertoires of vaccine and placebo recipients were sequenced from samples collected on day 63 after the first injection. Between 29 July and 7 August 2020, Cohort 1b enrolled some 25 adults aged 18-55 years at one site in Boston, USA. As a vaccine, Ad26.COV2.S was a replication-incompetent adenovirus type 26 vector that expressed a prefusion-stabilized SARS-CoV-2 spike protein derived from the original Wuhan strain.

This clonotype was sampled from a person between 18 and 60 years old who received the Ad26.COV2.S COVID-19 vaccine or a placebo. The rearranged segments are TRBV9 and TRBJ2-7; the D region is possibly TRBD1 or TRBD2, each matching across 5 bases. The input for sequencing was peripheral blood, taken in a trial of Ad26.COV2.S vaccine versus placebo. The base sequence is TGTGCCAGCAGCGAAGTAGGGGACGGTCATGCCGAGCAGTACTTC. This codes for CASSEVGDGHAEQYF.